The clone carrying this T cell receptor beta chain was seen a handful of times. Its antigen remains unknown. From germline, CDR1 is LGHNA and CDR2 YSLEER. The length of the CDR3 is 15 residues. Losses at the gene ends were 3 bases for V and 7 bases for J; bases not matched to a gene: 9. The data derive from a study of T-cell memory formation after mild COVID-19. Overall study results and limits: Second-wave clones reaching peak frequency on day 37 lacked confirmed SARS-CoV-2 specificity.

TCRdb re-called the 5' RACE reads with MiXCR, one entry per CDR3 protein. The data show some 100,000 distinct CDR3 sequences, over 8.5% seen once. The rearrangement uses TRBV4-3 and TRBJ2-1; 7 bases agree with TRBD1. This TCR derives from a man between 18 and 35 years old who had mild COVID-19 (a few samples of this study predate the infection). Cell type and time point are not known. Sequencing input: PBMCs or a T cell subset sorted from them (not recorded which). CDR3 in amino acids: CASSQTGKAANEQFF. CDR3 sequence (DNA): TGCGCCAGCAGCCAGACAGGGAAGGCGGCGAATGAGCAGTTCTTC.